This T cell receptor (beta chain) comes out of a study of OX40 agonist ivuxolimab in advanced cancers. Whole-study results and caveats: Not determined was the antigen specificity of the expanded peripheral T cells.

Here immunoSEQ multiplex PCR was the method, and the copy in TCRdb shows in-frame clones only, minus some. The sample lists roughly 110,000 clones; about 91% were seen once. A word on this clone: What it recognizes is unknown.

The origin of this receptor is an adult with an advanced solid tumor such as melanoma, head and neck, liver or kidney cancer. The material was CD4+ or CD8+ T cells sorted from blood, obtained in a trial of the OX40 agonist ivuxolimab.

This CDR3 is CASSRDRGQPMNTEAFF. As DNA, the CDR3 is TGTGCCAGCAGTCGGGACAGGGGACAACCTATGAACACTGAAGCTTTCTTT. The chain is built from TRBV27 and TRBJ1-1; 10 bases map to TRBD1. Unmatched junction bases numbered 9, after V lost 5 bases and J lost 0 bases. From germline, CDR1 is MNHEY and CDR2 SMNVEV (reference sequence). This CDR3 has 17 residues.